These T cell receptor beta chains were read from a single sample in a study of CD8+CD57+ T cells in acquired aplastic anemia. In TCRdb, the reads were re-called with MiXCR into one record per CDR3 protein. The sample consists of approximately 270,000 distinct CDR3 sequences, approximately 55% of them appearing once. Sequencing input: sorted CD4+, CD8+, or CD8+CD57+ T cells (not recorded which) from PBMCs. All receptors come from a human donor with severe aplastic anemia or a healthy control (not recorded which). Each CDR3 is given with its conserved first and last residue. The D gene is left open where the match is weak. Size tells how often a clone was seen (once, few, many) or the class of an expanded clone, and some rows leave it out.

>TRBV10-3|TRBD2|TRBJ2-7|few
CAIAEREVSEQYF
TGTGCCATCGCGGAGCGGGAGGTGAGCGAGCAGTACTTC
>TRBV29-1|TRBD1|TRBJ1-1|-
CSVGPGQGAFF
TGCAGCGTCGGTCCGGGACAGGGGGCTTTCTTT
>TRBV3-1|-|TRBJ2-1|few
CASSQDARLTRLNEQFF
TGTGCCAGCAGCCAAGACGCTAGACTAACCCGCCTCAATGAGCAGTTCTTC
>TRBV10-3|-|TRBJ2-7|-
CAISDRTYEQYF
TGTGCCATCAGTGACCGTACCTACGAGCAGTACTTC
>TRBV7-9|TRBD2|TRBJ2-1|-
CASSIRLAGNEQFF
TGTGCCAGCAGCATACGACTAGCTGGGAATGAGCAGTTCTTC
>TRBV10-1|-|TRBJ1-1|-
CASSESWGNTEAFF
TGCGCCAGCAGTGAGTCTTGGGGGAACACTGAAGCTTTCTTT
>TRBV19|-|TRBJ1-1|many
CASSIEGGRLNTEAFF
TGTGCCAGTAGTATAGAAGGAGGACGGTTAAACACTGAAGCTTTCTTT
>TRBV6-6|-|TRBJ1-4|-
CASSYLHLPATNEKLFF
TGTGCCAGCAGTTACCTCCACCTTCCTGCAACTAATGAAAAACTGTTTTTT
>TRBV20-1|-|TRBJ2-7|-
CSAIRGAAPNYEQYF
TGCAGTGCTATACGGGGGGCGGCCCCCAACTACGAGCAGTACTTC
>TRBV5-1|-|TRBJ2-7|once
CASTRDGAHEQYF
TGCGCCAGCACCCGAGACGGAGCCCACGAGCAGTACTTC
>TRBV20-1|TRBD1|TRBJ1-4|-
CSARRTGDEKLFF
TGCAGTGCTAGAAGGACAGGGGATGAAAAACTGTTTTTT
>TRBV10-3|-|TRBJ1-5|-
CAISDTRSGQPQHF
TGTGCCATCAGTGACACTAGATCGGGTCAGCCCCAGCATTTT